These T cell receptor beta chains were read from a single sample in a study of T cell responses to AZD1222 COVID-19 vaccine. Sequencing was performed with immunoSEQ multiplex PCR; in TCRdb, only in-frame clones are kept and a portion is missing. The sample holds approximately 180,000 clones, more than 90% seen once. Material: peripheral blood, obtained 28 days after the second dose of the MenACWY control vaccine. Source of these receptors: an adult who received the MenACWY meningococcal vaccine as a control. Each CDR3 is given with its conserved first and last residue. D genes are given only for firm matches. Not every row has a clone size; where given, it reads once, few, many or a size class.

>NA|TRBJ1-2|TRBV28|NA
TGTGCCAGCACCGGGACGTGGGGCTACACCTTC
CASTGTWGYTF
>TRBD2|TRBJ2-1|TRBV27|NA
TGTGCCAGCAGTTCCGGACTAGGGCTTGAGCAGTTCTTC
CASSSGLGLEQFF
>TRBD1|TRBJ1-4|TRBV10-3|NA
TGTGCCATCAGTGAGCCTAGGACAGGGAAGGAAAAACTGTTTTTT
CAISEPRTGKEKLFF
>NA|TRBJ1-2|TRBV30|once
TGTGCCTGGAGTAGCAGGGCTATTACCTATGGCTACACCTTC
CAWSSRAITYGYTF
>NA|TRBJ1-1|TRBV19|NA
TGTGCCAGTAGCCACCGGGGGGCGGACACTGAAGCTTTCTTT
CASSHRGADTEAFF
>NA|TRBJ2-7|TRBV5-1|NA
TGCGCCAGCAGCTTTGCAGGGGCCTACGAGCAGTACTTC
CASSFAGAYEQYF
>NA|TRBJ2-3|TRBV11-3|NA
TGTGCCAGCAGCCCCGGATGGGAGTTCACAGATACGCAGTATTTT
CASSPGWEFTDTQYF
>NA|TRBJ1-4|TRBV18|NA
TGTGCCAGCTCACGAAGTGCAACTAATGAAAAACTGTTTTTT
CASSRSATNEKLFF
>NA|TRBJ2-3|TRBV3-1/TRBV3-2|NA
TGTGCCAGCAGCAAGGGACGGAGCCGTACAGATACGCAGTATTTT
CASSKGRSRTDTQYF
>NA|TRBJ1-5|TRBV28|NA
TGTGCCAACGGACAGCCTGGAGGCAATCAGCCCCAGCATTTT
CANGQPGGNQPQHF
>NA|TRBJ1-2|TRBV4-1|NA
TGCGCCAGCAGCGGGCGACAGGCGAATTACTATGGCTACACCTTC
CASSGRQANYYGYTF
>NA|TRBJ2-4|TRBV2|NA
TGTGCCAGCAGTCCCGATAGACAAAACATTCAGTACTTC
CASSPDRQNIQYF
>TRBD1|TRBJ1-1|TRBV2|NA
TGTGCCAGCAACAGACAGGGTATGAACACTGAAGCTTTCTTT
CASNRQGMNTEAFF
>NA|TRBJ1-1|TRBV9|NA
TGTGCCAGCAGCGTAGAACCGGGGCAAGGTGAAGCTTTCTTT
CASSVEPGQGEAFF
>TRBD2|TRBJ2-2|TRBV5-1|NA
TGCGCCAGCAGCCCAGGACTAGCGGGAGCCGGGGAGCTGTTTTTT
CASSPGLAGAGELFF
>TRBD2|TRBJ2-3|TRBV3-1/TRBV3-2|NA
TGTGCCAGCAGCCAAGTGGGCGGGAGGGCGGATACGCAGTATTTT
CASSQVGGRADTQYF
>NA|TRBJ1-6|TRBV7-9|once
TGTGCCAGCAGCTTCGGGCCTTTCAGGGAATCACCCCTCCACTTT
CASSFGPFRESPLHF
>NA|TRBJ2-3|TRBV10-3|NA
TGTGCCATCAGCGAGAGCACAGATACGCAGTATTTT
CAISESTDTQYF
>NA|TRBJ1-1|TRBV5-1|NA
TGCGCCAGCAGCTTCCAGCTGAGCACTGAAGCTTTCTTT
CASSFQLSTEAFF
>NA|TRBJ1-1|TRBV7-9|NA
TGTGCCAGCAGAGAGAACACTGAAGCTTTCTTT
CASRENTEAFF
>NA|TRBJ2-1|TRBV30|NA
TGTGCCTGGACCCATAGCGGTGCGGGGTCCTACAATGAGCAGTTCTTC
CAWTHSGAGSYNEQFF
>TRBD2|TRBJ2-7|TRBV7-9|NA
TGTGCCAGCAGCTTAGTAGTAGCGGGCGAGCAGTACTTC
CASSLVVAGEQYF
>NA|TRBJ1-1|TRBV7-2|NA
TGTGCCAGCAGCTTAGAGGCGTTCGCGGAAGCTTTCTTT
CASSLEAFAEAFF
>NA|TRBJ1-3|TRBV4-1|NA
TGCGCCAGCAGCCAAGTCGACCTAGGATTAACCTCTGGAAACACCATATATTTT
CASSQVDLGLTSGNTIYF
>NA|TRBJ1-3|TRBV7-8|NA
TGTGCCAGCAGCTTAGCGAATAGACAGGTTCAAAACACCATATATTTT
CASSLANRQVQNTIYF
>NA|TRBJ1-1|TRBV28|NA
TGTGCCAGCAGCCTGCCGCAGGGGCTTGGGGCGAACACTGAAGCTTTCTTT
CASSLPQGLGANTEAFF
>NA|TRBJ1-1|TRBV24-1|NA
TGTGCCACCAGTGATTTGTGGCAGTCCCGAGAGAACACTGAAGCTTTCTTT
CATSDLWQSRENTEAFF
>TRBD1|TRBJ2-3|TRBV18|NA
TGTGCCAGCTCACTTGGACAGGGGAGCACAGATACGCAGTATTTT
CASSLGQGSTDTQYF